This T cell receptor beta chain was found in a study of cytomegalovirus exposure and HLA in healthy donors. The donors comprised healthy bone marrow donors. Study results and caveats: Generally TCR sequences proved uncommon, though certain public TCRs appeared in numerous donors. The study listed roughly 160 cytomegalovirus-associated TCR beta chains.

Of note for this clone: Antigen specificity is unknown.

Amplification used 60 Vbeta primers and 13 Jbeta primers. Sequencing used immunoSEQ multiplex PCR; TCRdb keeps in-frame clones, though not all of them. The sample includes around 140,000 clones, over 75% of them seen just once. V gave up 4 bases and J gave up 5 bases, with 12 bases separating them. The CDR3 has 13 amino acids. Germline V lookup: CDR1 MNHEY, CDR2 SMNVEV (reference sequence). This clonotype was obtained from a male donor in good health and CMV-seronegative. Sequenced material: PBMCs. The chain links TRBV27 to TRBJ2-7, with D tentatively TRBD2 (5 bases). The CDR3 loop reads CASSWMSGDEQYF. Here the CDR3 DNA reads TGTGCCAGCAGTTGGATGTCCGGGGACGAGCAGTACTTC.